The 11 T cell receptor beta chains below come from one sample, sequenced in a study of T cell repertoires in cytomegalovirus infection. TCRdb recomputed calls from the reads with MiXCR, one row per CDR3 protein. This table has some 900,000 distinct CDR3 sequences, approximately 30% appearing once. The antigens for these receptors are not known. The sample consisted of cultured CD8+ T cells from PBMCs, taken from culture after CMV antigen stimulation. These TCRs come from a human donor in good health (CMV status not recorded). Some clones in this sample may be carry-over from other donors' samples.

This clonotype has at least ten counts. The V gene is TRBV24-1, the J gene TRBJ1-5, with D tentatively TRBD1 (6 bases). The CDR3 length is 14 residues. The V end lost 2 bases, the J end lost 7 bases, and 11 bases lay between the germline ends. Germline CDR1 KGHDR, CDR2 SFDVKD. The CDR3 nucleotides are TGTGCCACCAGTGATTCCGGGGGCTGGCAGCCCCAGCATTTT. Its translation: CATSDSGGWQPQHF.

This clonotype was counted ten times or more. The CDR3 nucleotides read TGTGCCAGCAGGTCAAACGGACAGGAACACAATCAGCCCCAGCATTTT. It encodes CASRSNGQEHNQPQHF. The rearrangement joins TRBV7-8 to TRBJ1-5; TRBD1 agrees at 7 bases. Germline V lookup: CDR1 SGHVS, CDR2 FQNEAQ. CDR3 length equals 16 residues. The junction had 11 bases not matched to a gene; V was cut back by 6 bases and J by 3 bases.

This rearrangement joins TRBV6-5 to TRBJ2-2; no firm D call. Looked up from germline, CDR1 is MNHEY and CDR2 is SVGAGI. The CDR3 has 14 amino acids. The V end lost 0 bases, the J end lost 5 bases, and 7 bases lay between the germline ends. The CDR3 DNA reads TGTGCCAGCAGTTACTCGTCCGAGACCGGGGAGCTGTTTTTT. The encoded protein is CASSYSSETGELFF.

V and J are TRBV6-6 and TRBJ1-4; D not resolved. Germline assignment: CDR1 MNHNY and CDR2 SVGAGI (reference sequence). The CDR3 runs to 12 residues. V lost 6 bases and J 8 bases, leaving 10 bases between the germline ends. The DNA for the CDR3 is TGTGCCAGCAGCCCTCGACGGGAAAAACTGTTTTTT. This codes for CASSPRREKLFF.

The chain uses TRBV2 and TRBJ2-1, with 7 bases aligning to TRBD2. V trimming: 8 bases; J trimming: 2 bases; junction bases outside the gene matches: 9. CDR1 and CDR2 from the germline V gene are SNHLY and FYNNEI. The CDR3 covers 15 residues. The CDR3 bases are TGTGCCAGCCGAGTAGGGAGGGCCACCTACAATGAGCAGTTCTTC. Translated: CASRVGRATYNEQFF.

The chain carries TRBV5-6 and TRBJ2-7, with unresolved D. The CDR3 has 14 amino acids. Germline V lookup: CDR1 SGHDT, CDR2 YYEEEE. V was shortened by 1 base and J by 0 bases, with 8 bases between the two germline ends. This CDR3 reads CASSLSWDSYEQYF. As DNA, the CDR3 is TGTGCCAGCAGCTTGTCGTGGGACTCCTACGAGCAGTACTTC.

This clonotype was counted between two and nine times. The chain joins TRBV10-3 to TRBJ1-1, with TRBD1 as a possible D gene (6 bases). CDR1 is ENHRY and CDR2 is SYGVKD in the germline V gene. The CDR3 is 13 amino acids. V gave up 6 bases and J gave up 1 base, with 9 bases separating them. The CDR3 coding sequence is TGTGCCATCAGGGCAGGGGAGAACACTGAAGCTTTCTTT. Its translation is CAIRAGENTEAFF.

The chain recombines TRBV27 with TRBJ2-3; D gene uncertain. Looked up from germline, CDR1 is MNHEY and CDR2 is SMNVEV (reference sequence). V was trimmed by 0 bases and J by 4 bases, leaving 17 bases between them. There are 17 residues in the CDR3. The CDR3 DNA is TGTGCCAGCAGTTTATCGATTTCTGATCCGGGTGCAGATACGCAGTATTTT. Amino acid sequence: CASSLSISDPGADTQYF.

The gene calls are TRBV6-5 and TRBJ2-2; D is uncertain. Germline CDR1 reads MNHEY; CDR2 reads SVGAGI. V was clipped by 7 bases and J by 5 bases, with 8 bases between them. The CDR3 loop spans 12 amino acids. The CDR3 sequence is CASTVGTGELFF. DNA of the CDR3: TGTGCCAGCACTGTGGGTACCGGGGAGCTGTTTTTT.

The chain joins TRBV2 to TRBJ2-2, with D maybe TRBD1 (6 bases). Germline V gene lookup returns CDR1 SNHLY and CDR2 FYNNEI. Trimming left V 7 bases short and J 0 bases short, with 18 bases between. This CDR3 has 17 residues. CDR3 coding DNA: TGTGCCAGCACCTCCCTCCTACAGGGATCGAACACCGGGGAGCTGTTTTTT. Amino acid sequence: CASTSLLQGSNTGELFF.

This clonotype was seen ten or more times. This chain links TRBV7-8 with TRBJ1-3; D remains unclear. V lost 2 bases, J lost 2 bases, and 13 bases lay in between. Germline V gene sequence: CDR1 SGHVS, CDR2 FQNEAQ. The CDR3 consists of 16 residues. CDR3 DNA: TGTGCCAGCAGCTTAATTGTGCCTGAAGCTGGAAACACCATATATTTT. It encodes CASSLIVPEAGNTIYF.